This TCR beta chain was identified during a study of vaccination and CD4 T cells after COVID-19. Findings and limits, study-wide: The median count of SARS-CoV-2-reactive clonotypes rose from roughly 21 to 40, not significantly.

This CDR3 has 15 residues. CDR1 is MNHEY and CDR2 is SVGEGT in the germline V gene. Between the trimmed V and J ends, which lost 4 bases and 0 bases, there was a span of 10 bases. Sequencing of DNA taken from cultured CD4+ T cells relied on the Oncomine TCR Beta short-read assay. TCRdb ran MiXCR on the PCR reads and lists one entry per CDR3 protein. The table has about 19,000 distinct CDR3 sequences, less than 50% seen once. Treatment of the sample: roughly 10-day PBMC culture with coronavirus spike peptide pools or control peptides (ViraFEST assay). This clonotype turned up a few times. Its antigen is not identified.

The chain uses TRBV6-2 or TRBV6-3 and TRBJ1-3; no reliable D call. The TCR originated in a human donor with COVID-19. The sequencing sample was made of cultured CD4+ T cells from blood. This chain's CDR3 is CASSFDTGSGNTIYF. In DNA, the CDR3 is TGTGCCAGCAGTTTCGACACCGGCTCTGGAAACACCATATATTTT.